This T cell receptor beta chain was recorded in a study of T cells in Graves' hyperthyroidism and ophthalmopathy. Many counts were recorded for this clonotype. J was trimmed by 2 bases and V by 4 bases; bases with no gene match: 10. The CDR3 runs 16 residues. Germline assignment: CDR1 SGHRS and CDR2 YFSETQ. The source material, RNA transcripts, was used to amplify TCR beta CDR3 regions. Researchers ran a first-round RT-PCR on the TCR CDR3 using the HTBI primer set. MiXCR, run by TCRdb on the multiplex PCR reads, gives a single entry per CDR3 protein. The data contain about 530,000 distinct CDR3 sequences, under 20% of them singletons.

Sample: blood. J is TRBJ2-3 and V is TRBV5-1; TRBD2 aligns across 7 bases. The sequence was collected from a woman aged 18-29 years with Graves' ophthalmopathy. CDR3 sequence (DNA): TGCGCCAGCAGCCCATGGACTAGTTTGTTCACAGATACGCAGTATTTT. Residues: CASSPWTSLFTDTQYF.